Only a few counts were recorded for the clone carrying this T cell receptor beta chain. No antigen is known for it. The sample comes from a study of T cells after yellow fever vaccination. Germline CDR1 reads MDHEN; CDR2 reads SYDVKM. The CDR3 is 12 amino acids. Trimming took off 5 bases at V and 1 base at J, with 3 bases between the two ends. Production of TCR cDNA was by 5'RACE template switching, which also added a universal primer site and UMIs. TCRdb used MiXCR to reprocess the 5' RACE reads, holding one entry per CDR3 protein. In the table there are roughly 320,000 distinct CDR3 sequences, around 10% of which are singletons. General study points: There was a possibility that FACS-sorted repertoires contained abundant clonotypes contaminating from the bulk population. Some clonotypes were seen in both the CD4 and the CD8 compartments. These made up a small share and likely arose from convergent recombination.

The sample was CD4+ T cells sorted from PBMCs, taken 45 days after the yellow fever booster vaccination. The clonotype comes from a man aged 18 to 29 who received the YFV17D yellow fever vaccine. The chain is built from TRBV28 and TRBJ1-3; D unclear. The CDR3 spells CASSVSGNTIYF. The DNA of the CDR3 is TGTGCCAGCAGTGTTTCTGGAAACACCATATATTTT.